The present entry profiles one T cell receptor beta chain with its context. This clone has a single count. The clone's antigen remains unknown. One base away there is no much larger clone; base qualities are not given. The sample belongs to a study of blood T cell repertoires in COVID-19 (dated by TCRdb to about 2020). About the full investigation: Samples covering the acute and convalescent phases of COVID-19 were provided by collaborators in the United States, Italy and Spain. The samples were drawn from the first 160 participants of the ongoing ImmuneRACE study and from 1,254 subjects provided by 6 global collaborators. Where HLA class I and class II types were available, the types were taken from metadata supplied by the sample provider, not from assay-based typing. The prospective study material was composed of cDNA or gDNA derived from T cells, B-cell-depleted T cells, or PBMCs. Subjects who had been exposed to COVID-19, were actively infected with it, or had recovered from it provided the deeply sampled blood TCRbeta repertoires that made up the dataset. A freely available public database, intended as a resource for researchers studying the immune response to SARS-CoV-2, is where the repertoires were released. A de-identified subject ID, COVID-19 status, age in years and sex were almost always included in the sample metadata. Overall study outcomes, separate from this receptor: How much clinical and demographic metadata was included differed by source and by participant, and the metadata was provided uncurated.

Cut back by 7 bases and 6 bases, the V and J ends lie 18 bases apart. The CDR3, cysteine through phenylalanine, is 14 amino acids long. The kept DNA is CDR3 alone, 42 bases in frame from the first base. The germline V gene gives CDR1 as MNHEY and CDR2 as SVGAGI. The immunoSEQ Assay, a bias-controlled multiplex PCR, was used to amplify TCRbeta CDR3 regions from genomic DNA. The paper's data handling went like this. The number of nucleated cells in each sample was estimated by amplification of reference gene primers within the assay. Sequence reads were collapsed and filtered to measure the absolute abundance of every unique TCRbeta CDR3 rearrangement. For each sample, productive Simpson clonality was calculated as the square root of Simpson's diversity index across productive rearrangements. TCRdb limited this immuneACCESS table to in-frame rearrangements with V and J called. A share of clones is missing; checked studies link under half to unresolved V genes, and the rest is unexplained. V, J and clone size were drawn from that table, and D and trimming were deduced from the DNA. This sample lists 87,000 or so clones; over 75% were detected once. Approximately 16% of the sample goes to the ten largest clones.

Whole blood was collected in K2EDTA tubes by collaborating institutions according to the institutions' own protocols. Collaborator samples were shipped for TCRbeta analysis as frozen whole blood, isolated PBMCs, or DNA extracted from either sample type. This chain is built from TRBV6-5 and TRBJ1-1; TRBD1 could be the D gene, as 5 bases match. The sequenced material came from peripheral blood. This sequence was found in a woman of 80 years or more with active or convalescent COVID-19. The CDR3 has the sequence CASIGDSRRAEAFF. The DNA reads TGTGCCAGCATCGGAGACAGTCGGAGAGCTGAAGCTTTCTTT.